This note documents a single T cell receptor (beta chain) sequence. The germline V gene encodes CDR1 SGDLS and CDR2 YYNGEE. This CDR3 is built from 17 residues. With V trimmed by 0 bases and J by 0 bases, 2 bases remained unmatched. The sample is drawn from a study of blood T cell repertoires in COVID-19. Study context: Acute and convalescent COVID-19 samples came from the United States, Italy and Spain.

Per the original data handling: Counts of nucleated cells, estimated from reference gene primer amplification, were obtained. TCRdb's copy holds only in-frame clones and misses some; the assay was immunoSEQ multiplex PCR. V and J calls and clone size are those listed in that table; D and trimming were worked out from the DNA. This sample has roughly 400,000 clones, with around 90% found just once. Participants came from roughly 23 US areas, aged roughly 18 to 100 years. The chain uses TRBV9 and TRBJ2-1; 11 nucleotides match TRBD2. Input material: PBMCs or T cells enriched from blood (not recorded which). This TCR came from a man between 18 and 29 years old who had recovered from COVID-19. The CDR3 DNA is TGTGCCAGCAGCGTAGCTACTAGCGGGAGCTCCTACAATGAGCAGTTCTTC. Its protein is CASSVATSGSSYNEQFF.